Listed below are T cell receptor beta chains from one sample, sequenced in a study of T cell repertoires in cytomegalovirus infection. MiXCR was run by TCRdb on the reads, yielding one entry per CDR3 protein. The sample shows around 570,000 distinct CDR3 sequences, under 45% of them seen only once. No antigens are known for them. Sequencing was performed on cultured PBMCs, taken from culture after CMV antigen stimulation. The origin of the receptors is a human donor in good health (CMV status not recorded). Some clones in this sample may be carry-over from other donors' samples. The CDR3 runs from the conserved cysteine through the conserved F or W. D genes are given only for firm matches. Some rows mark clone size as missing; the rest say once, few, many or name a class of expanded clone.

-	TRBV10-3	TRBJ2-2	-	CAISEVLGMNTGELFF	TGTGCCATCAGTGAGGTTCTGGGAATGAACACCGGGGAGCTGTTTTTT
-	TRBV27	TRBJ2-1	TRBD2	CASSAPTRTSGKHEQFF	TGTGCCAGCAGCGCCCCTACCCGGACTAGCGGGAAGCATGAGCAGTTCTTC
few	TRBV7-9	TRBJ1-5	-	CASSLAGGSQPQHF	TGTGCCAGCAGCTTAGCTGGGGGGAGTCAGCCCCAGCATTTT
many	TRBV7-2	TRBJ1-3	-	CASSLARQDSGNTIYF	TGTGCCAGCAGCTTAGCCCGACAGGACTCTGGAAACACCATATATTTT
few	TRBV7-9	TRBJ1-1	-	CASSSQADTEAFF	TGTGCCAGCAGCTCGCAGGCGGACACTGAAGCTTTCTTT
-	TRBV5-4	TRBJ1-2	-	CASSYLSVSANYGYTF	TGTGCCAGCAGTTACCTGAGTGTCTCAGCTAACTATGGCTACACCTTC
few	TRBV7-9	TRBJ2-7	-	CASSLEPAAQYF	TGTGCCAGCAGCTTAGAGCCAGCGGCGCAGTACTTC
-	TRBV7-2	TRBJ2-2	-	CASSPMDRNTGELFF	TGTGCCAGCAGCCCTATGGACAGAAACACCGGGGAGCTGTTTTTT
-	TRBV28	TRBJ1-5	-	CASSSLIYQPQHF	TGTGCCAGCAGTTCGCTGATTTATCAGCCCCAGCATTTT
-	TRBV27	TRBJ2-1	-	CASSLIGWNEQFF	TGTGCCAGCAGTTTAATAGGGTGGAATGAGCAGTTCTTC
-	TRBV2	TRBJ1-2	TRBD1	CASKDRKNEKNYGYTF	TGTGCCAGTAAGGACAGGAAAAACGAGAAGAACTATGGCTACACCTTC
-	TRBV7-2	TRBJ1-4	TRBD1	CASSFQGGDEKLFF	TGTGCCAGCAGCTTTCAGGGGGGGGATGAAAAACTGTTTTTT
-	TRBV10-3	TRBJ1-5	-	CAISESRTDNQPQHF	TGTGCCATCAGTGAGAGTCGGACGGATAATCAGCCCCAGCATTTT
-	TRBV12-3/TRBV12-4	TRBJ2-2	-	CASSLSRGYTGELFF	TGTGCCAGCAGTTTAAGCAGGGGATACACCGGGGAGCTGTTTTTT
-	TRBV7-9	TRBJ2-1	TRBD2	CASSSTGTSVYNEQFF	TGTGCCAGCAGCTCAACCGGGACTAGTGTCTACAATGAGCAGTTCTTC
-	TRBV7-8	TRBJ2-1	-	CASSPRRLGWNEQFF	TGTGCCAGCAGCCCCCGGAGACTAGGTTGGAATGAGCAGTTCTTC
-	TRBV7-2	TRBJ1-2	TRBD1	CASILEGDRGDGYTF	TGTGCCAGCATCTTAGAGGGGGACAGGGGAGATGGCTACACCTTC
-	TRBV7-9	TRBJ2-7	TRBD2	CASSPSGREDEQYF	TGTGCCAGCAGCCCCTCCGGGAGGGAGGACGAGCAGTACTTC
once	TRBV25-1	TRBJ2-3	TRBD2	CASSEWGAGGDTQYF	TGTGCCAGCAGTGAATGGGGAGCGGGGGGGGATACGCAGTATTTT
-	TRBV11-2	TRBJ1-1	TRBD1	CASSLGGQGNTEAFF	TGTGCCAGCAGCTTAGGGGGACAGGGAAACACTGAAGCTTTCTTT
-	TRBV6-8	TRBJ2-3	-	CATTRGGETDTQYF	TGTGCCACCACCAGGGGGGGGGAGACAGATACGCAGTATTTT
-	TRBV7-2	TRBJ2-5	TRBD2	CAIGGREGWVTQYF	TGTGCCATTGGCGGGCGGGAGGGTTGGGTGACCCAGTACTTC
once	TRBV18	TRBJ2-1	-	CASSPPGRSEQFF	TGTGCCAGCTCACCTCCGGGCAGAAGTGAGCAGTTCTTC
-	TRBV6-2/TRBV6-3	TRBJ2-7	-	CASRPGVTAYEQYF	TGTGCCAGCAGGCCGGGGGTGACAGCCTACGAGCAGTACTTC
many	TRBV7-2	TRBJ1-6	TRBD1	CASSLRGQGISPLHF	TGTGCCAGCAGCTTAAGGGGACAGGGGATTTCACCCCTCCACTTT
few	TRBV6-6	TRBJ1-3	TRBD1	CATFLGDRVPSGNTIYF	TGTGCCACCTTCCTGGGGGACAGGGTCCCCTCTGGAAACACCATATATTTT